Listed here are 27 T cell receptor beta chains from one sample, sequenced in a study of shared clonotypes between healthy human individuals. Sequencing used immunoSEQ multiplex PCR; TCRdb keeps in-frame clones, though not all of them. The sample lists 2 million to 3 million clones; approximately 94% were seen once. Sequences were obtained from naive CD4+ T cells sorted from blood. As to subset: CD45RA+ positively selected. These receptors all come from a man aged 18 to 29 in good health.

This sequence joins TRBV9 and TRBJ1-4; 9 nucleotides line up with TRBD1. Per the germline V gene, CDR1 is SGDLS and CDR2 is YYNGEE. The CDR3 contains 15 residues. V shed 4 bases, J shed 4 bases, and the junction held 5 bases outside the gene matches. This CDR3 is CASSSQGAGNEKLFF. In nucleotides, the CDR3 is TGTGCCAGCAGCTCACAGGGGGCTGGTAATGAAAAACTGTTTTTT.

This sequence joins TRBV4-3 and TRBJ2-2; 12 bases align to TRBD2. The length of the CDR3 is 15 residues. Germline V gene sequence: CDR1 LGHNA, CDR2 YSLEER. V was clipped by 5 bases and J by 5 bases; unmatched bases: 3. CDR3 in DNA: TGCGCCAGCAGCTTACTAGCGGGAGGAACCGGGGAGCTGTTTTTT. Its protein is CASSLLAGGTGELFF.

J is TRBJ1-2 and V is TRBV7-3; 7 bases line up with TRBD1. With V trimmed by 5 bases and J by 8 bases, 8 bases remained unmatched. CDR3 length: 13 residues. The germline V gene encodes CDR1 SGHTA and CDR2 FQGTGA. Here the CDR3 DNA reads TGTGCCAGCAGCACCAGACAGGGCGGAGGCTACACCTTC. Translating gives CASSTRQGGGYTF.

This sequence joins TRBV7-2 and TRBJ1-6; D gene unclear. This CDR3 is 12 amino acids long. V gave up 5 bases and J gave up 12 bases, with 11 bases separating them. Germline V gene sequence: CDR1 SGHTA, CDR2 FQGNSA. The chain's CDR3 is CASSARSGPLHF. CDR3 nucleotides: TGTGCCAGCAGCGCAAGGTCGGGACCCCTCCACTTT. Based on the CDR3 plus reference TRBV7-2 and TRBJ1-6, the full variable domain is GAGVSQSPSNKVTEKGKDVELRCDPISGHTALYWYRQSLGQGLEFLIYFQGNSAPDKSGLPSDRFSAERTGGSVSTLTIQRTQQEDSAVYLCASSARSGPLHFGNGTRLTVT.

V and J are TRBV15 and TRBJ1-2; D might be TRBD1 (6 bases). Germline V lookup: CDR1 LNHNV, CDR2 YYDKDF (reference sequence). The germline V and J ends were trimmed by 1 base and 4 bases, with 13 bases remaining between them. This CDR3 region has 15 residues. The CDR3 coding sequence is TGTGCCACCAGCAGAGCCACAGGGAGAGGCTATGGCTACACCTTC. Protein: CATSRATGRGYGYTF.

The CDR3 region is CASSTVSRGAGELFF. Here the CDR3 DNA reads TGCGCCAGCAGCACGGTTTCCCGGGGAGCCGGGGAGCTGTTTTTT. The J gene is TRBJ2-2, the V gene TRBV5-1; TRBD2 is a possible D gene (5 bases). V lost 4 bases, J lost 6 bases, and 16 bases lay in between. The CDR3 spans 15 residues. From germline, CDR1 is SGHRS and CDR2 YFSETQ.

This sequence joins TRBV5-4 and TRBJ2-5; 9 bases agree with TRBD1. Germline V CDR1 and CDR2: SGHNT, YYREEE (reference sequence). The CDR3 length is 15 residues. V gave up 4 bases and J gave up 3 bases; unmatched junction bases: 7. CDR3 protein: CASSANRDREETQYF. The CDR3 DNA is TGTGCCAGCAGCGCGAACCGGGACAGGGAAGAGACCCAGTACTTC.

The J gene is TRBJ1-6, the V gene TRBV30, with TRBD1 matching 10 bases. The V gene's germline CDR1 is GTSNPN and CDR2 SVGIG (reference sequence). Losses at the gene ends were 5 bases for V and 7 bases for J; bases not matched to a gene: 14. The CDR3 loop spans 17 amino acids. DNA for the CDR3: TGTGCCTGGGGTTCCCAACGCACGGACAGGGGGAATTCACCCCTCCACTTT. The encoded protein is CAWGSQRTDRGNSPLHF.

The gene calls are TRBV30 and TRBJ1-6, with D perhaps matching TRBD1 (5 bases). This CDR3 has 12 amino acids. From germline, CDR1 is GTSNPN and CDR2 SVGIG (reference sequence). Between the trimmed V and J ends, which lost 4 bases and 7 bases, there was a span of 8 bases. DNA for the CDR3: TGTGCCTGGAACGGGGGGAATTCACCCCTCCACTTT. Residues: CAWNGGNSPLHF.

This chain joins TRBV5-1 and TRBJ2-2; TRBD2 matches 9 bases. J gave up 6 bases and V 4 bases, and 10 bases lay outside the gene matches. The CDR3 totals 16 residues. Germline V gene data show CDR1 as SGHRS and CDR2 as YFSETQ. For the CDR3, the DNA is TGCGCCAGCAGCATGGGTTCCGGACTAGCGTCCGGGGAGCTGTTTTTT. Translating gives CASSMGSGLASGELFF.

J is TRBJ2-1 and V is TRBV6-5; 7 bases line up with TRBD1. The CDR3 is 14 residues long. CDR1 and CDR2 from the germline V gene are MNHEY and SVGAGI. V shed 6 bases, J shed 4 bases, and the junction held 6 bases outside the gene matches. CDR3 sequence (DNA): TGTGCCAGCAGCCCGGGACAGACTTACAATGAGCAGTTCTTC. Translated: CASSPGQTYNEQFF.

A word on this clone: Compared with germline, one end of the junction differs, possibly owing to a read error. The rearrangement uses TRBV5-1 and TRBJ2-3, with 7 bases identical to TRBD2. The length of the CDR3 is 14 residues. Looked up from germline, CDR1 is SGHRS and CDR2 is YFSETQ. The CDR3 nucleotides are TGCGCCAGCAGCTTGGCGGGAGGCAAAGATACACAGTATTTT. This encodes CASSLAGGKDTQYF. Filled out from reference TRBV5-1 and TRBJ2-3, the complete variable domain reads KAGVTQTPRYLIKTRGQQVTLSCSPISGHRSVSWYQQTPGQGLQFLFEYFSETQRNKGNFPGRFSGRQFSNSRSEMNVSTLELGDSALYLCASSLAGGKDTQYFGPGTRLTVL.

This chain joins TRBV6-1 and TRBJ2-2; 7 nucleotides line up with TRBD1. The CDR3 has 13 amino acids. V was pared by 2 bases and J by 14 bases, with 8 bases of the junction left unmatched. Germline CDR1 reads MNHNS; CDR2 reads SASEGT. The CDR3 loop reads CASSETPDRALFF. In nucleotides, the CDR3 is TGTGCCAGCAGTGAAACTCCTGACAGGGCCCTGTTTTTT.

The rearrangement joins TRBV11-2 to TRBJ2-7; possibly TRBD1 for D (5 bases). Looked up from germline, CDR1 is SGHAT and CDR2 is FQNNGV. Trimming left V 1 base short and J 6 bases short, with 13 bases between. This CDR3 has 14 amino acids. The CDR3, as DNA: TGTGCCAGCAGCTTAGTCAGGGATTTGGGCGAGCAGTACTTC. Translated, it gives CASSLVRDLGEQYF.

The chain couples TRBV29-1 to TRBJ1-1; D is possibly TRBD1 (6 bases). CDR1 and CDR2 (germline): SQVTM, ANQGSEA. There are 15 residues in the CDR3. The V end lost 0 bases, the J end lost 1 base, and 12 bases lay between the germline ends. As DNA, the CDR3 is TGCAGCGTTGAAGATCGTTGGGGGCGGAACACTGAAGCTTTCTTT. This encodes CSVEDRWGRNTEAFF. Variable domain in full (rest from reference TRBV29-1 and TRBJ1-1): SAVISQKPSRDICQRGTSLTIQCQVDSQVTMMFWYRQQPGQSLTLIATANQGSEATYESGFVIDKFPISRPNLTFSTLTVSNMSPEDSSIYLCSVEDRWGRNTEAFFGQGTRLTVV.

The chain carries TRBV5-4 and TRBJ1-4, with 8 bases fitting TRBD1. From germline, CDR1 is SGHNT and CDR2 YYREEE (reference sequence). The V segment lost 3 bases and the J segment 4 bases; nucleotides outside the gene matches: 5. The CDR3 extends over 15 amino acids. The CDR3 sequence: CASSSQGAVNEKLFF. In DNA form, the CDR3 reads TGTGCCAGCAGCTCGCAGGGGGCAGTTAATGAAAAACTGTTTTTT. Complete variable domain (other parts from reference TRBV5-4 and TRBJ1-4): ETGVTQSPTHLIKTRGQQVTLRCSSQSGHNTVSWYQQALGQGPQFIFQYYREEENGRGNFPPRFSGLQFPNYSSELNVNALELDDSALYLCASSSQGAVNEKLFFGSGTQLSVL.

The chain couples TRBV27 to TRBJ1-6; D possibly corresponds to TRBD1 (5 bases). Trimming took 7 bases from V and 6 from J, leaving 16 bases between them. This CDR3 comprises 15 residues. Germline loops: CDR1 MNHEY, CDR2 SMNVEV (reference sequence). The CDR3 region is CASTFSGTFNSPLHF. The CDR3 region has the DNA TGTGCCAGCACTTTTTCCGGGACCTTTAATTCACCCCTCCACTTT.

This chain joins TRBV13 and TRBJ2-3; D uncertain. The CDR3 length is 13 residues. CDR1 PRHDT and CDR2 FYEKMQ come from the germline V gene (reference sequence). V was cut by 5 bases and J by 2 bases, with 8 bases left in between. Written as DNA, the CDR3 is TGTGCCAGCAGCGAGAGCATCACAGATACGCAGTATTTT. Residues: CASSESITDTQYF.

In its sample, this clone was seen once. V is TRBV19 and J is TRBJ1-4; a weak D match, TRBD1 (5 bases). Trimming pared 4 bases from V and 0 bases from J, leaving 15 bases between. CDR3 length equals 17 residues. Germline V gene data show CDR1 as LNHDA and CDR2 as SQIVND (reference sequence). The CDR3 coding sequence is TGTGCCAGTAGTACCCGGGGCAGGGTCGCAACTAATGAAAAACTGTTTTTT. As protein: CASSTRGRVATNEKLFF.

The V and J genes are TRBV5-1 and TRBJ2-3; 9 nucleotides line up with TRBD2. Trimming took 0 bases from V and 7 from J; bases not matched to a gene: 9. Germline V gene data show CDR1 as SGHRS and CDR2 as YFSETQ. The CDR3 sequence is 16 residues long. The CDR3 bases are TGCGCCAGCAGCTTGGTGGCTAGCGGGATGGTTAATACGCAGTATTTT. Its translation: CASSLVASGMVNTQYF.

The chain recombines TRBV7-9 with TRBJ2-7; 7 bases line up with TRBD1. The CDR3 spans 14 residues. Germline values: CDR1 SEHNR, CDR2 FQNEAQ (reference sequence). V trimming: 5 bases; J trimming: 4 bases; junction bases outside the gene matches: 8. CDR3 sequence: CASSPIDREYEQYF. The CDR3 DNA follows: TGTGCCAGCAGCCCAATTGACAGGGAGTACGAGCAGTACTTC. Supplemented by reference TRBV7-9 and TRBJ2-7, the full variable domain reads DTGVSQNPRHKITKRGQNVTFRCDPISEHNRLYWYRQTLGQGPEFLTYFQNEAQLEKSRLLSDRFSAERPKGSFSTLEIQRTEQGDSAMYLCASSPIDREYEQYFGPGTRLTVT.

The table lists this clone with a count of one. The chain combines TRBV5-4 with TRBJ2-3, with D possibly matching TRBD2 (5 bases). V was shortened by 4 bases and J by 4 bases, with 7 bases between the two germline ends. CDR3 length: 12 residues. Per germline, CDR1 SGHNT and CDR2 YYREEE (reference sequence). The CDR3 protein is CASSRSADTQYF. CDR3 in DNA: TGTGCCAGCAGCCGTAGCGCAGATACGCAGTATTTT.

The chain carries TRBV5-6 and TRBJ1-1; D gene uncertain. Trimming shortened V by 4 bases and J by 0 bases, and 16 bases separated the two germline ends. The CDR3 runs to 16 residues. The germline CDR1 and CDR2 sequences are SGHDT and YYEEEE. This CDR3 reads CASSPPTTTMNTEAFF. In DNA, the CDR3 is TGTGCCAGCAGCCCGCCAACAACGACGATGAACACTGAAGCTTTCTTT.

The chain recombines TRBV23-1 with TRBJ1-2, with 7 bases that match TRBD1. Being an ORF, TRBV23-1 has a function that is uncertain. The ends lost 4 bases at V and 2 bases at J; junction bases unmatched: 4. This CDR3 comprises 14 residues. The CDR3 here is CASSLPGQNYGYTF. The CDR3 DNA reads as TGCGCCAGCAGTCTTCCGGGACAGAACTATGGCTACACCTTC.

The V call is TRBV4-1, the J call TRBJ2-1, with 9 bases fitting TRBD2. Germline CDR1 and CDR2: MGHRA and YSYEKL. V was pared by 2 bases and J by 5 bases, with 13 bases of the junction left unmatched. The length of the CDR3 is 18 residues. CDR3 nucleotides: TGCGCCAGCAGCCAATTAGCGGGTAGCGGGAGTTGGGACAATGAGCAGTTCTTC. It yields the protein CASSQLAGSGSWDNEQFF.

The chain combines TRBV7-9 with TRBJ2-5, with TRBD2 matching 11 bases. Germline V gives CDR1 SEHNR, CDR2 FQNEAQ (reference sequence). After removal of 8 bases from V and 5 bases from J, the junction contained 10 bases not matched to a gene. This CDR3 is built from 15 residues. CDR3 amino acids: CASETSGGGMETQYF. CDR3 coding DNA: TGTGCCAGCGAAACTAGCGGGGGAGGGATGGAGACCCAGTACTTC.

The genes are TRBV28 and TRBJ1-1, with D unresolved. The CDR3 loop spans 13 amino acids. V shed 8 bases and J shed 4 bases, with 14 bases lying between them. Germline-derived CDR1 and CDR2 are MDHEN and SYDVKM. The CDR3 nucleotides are TGTGCCAGCCATAGAGTTGGGAGCACTGAAGCTTTCTTT. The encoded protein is CASHRVGSTEAFF.